These 14 T cell receptor beta chains came from one sample sequenced in a study of shared clonotypes between healthy human individuals. Here immunoSEQ multiplex PCR was the method, and the copy in TCRdb shows in-frame clones only, minus some. Found here are 1.4 million or so clones, about 98.5% of them singletons; the top ten hold approximately 0.4%. Source material: naive CD4+ T cells sorted from blood. Subset specified: CD45RA+ positively selected. The receptors were gathered from a man aged 30 to 39 in good health.

V and J are TRBV28 and TRBJ1-5; TRBD1 aligns across 8 bases. V shed 7 bases and J 2 bases; nucleotides not matched to a gene: 4. Germline CDR1 is MDHEN and CDR2 is SYDVKM. The CDR3 contains 14 residues. For the CDR3, the DNA is TGTGCCAGCAATCCGGGACAGGGCAATCAGCCCCAGCATTTT. Protein: CASNPGQGNQPQHF.

Note on this clone: The sample carries other DNA sequences with the same CDR3. This rearrangement joins TRBV5-1 to TRBJ2-1; D is undetermined. The CDR3 is made up of 12 amino acids. The V end lost 1 base, the J end lost 6 bases, and 5 bases lay between the germline ends. From germline, CDR1 is SGHRS and CDR2 YFSETQ. As DNA, the CDR3 is TGCGCCAGCAGCTTGCTCGTCAATGAGCAGTTCTTC. Translating it yields CASSLLVNEQFF.

The V gene is TRBV5-1, the J gene TRBJ1-3; D is unresolved. V was clipped by 3 bases and J by 3 bases, with 10 bases between them. The germline gives CDR1 SGHRS, CDR2 YFSETQ. The CDR3 runs 14 residues. The CDR3 loop is CASSSRQDGNTIYF. The DNA of the CDR3 is TGCGCCAGCAGCTCCCGACAAGATGGAAACACCATATATTTT.

J is TRBJ1-5 and V is TRBV19, with D unclear. Germline V gene lookup returns CDR1 LNHDA and CDR2 SQIVND (reference sequence). V lost 6 bases to trimming and J lost 10 bases, with 13 bases between them. The CDR3 has 12 amino acids. The CDR3 is CASSTQLGPQHF. DNA for the CDR3: TGTGCCAGTAGCACACAGTTAGGTCCCCAGCATTTT.

The rearrangement links TRBV5-4 to TRBJ2-1, with D hard to call. The CDR3 is 16 residues long. CDR1 is SGHNT, CDR2 YYREEE, per germline (reference sequence). With 2 bases removed from V and 6 bases from J, the gap between germline ends came to 18 bases. The chain's CDR3 is CASSFKLGSMGNEQFF. In DNA, the CDR3 is TGTGCCAGCAGCTTCAAGTTAGGTAGCATGGGCAATGAGCAGTTCTTC.

The J gene is TRBJ2-7, the V gene TRBV6-5; maybe TRBD1 (6 bases). Germline V CDR1 and CDR2: MNHEY, SVGAGI. The CDR3 is made up of 12 amino acids. Trimming left V 10 bases short and J 0 bases short, with 10 bases between. CDR3 sequence: CATRDTSYEQYF. The CDR3 nucleotides are TGTGCCACCCGGGACACCTCCTACGAGCAGTACTTC.

CDR3 region: CASSLEASSYNEQFF. The CDR3 nucleotides read TGTGCCAGCAGCTTAGAGGCTAGCTCCTACAATGAGCAGTTCTTC. The J gene is TRBJ2-1, the V gene TRBV7-9, with D unresolved. CDR3 length: 15 amino acids. Germline V gene lookup returns CDR1 SEHNR and CDR2 FQNEAQ (reference sequence). V gave up 1 base and J gave up 0 bases, with 7 bases separating them.

J is TRBJ2-7 and V is TRBV29-1; 9 bases map to TRBD2. V dropped 6 bases and J dropped 1; count of bases not matched to a gene: 10. This CDR3 region has 15 residues. Germline V lookup: CDR1 SQVTM, CDR2 ANQGSEA. The CDR3 reads CSVIRNSGRSYEQYF. DNA of the CDR3: TGCAGCGTGATACGAAATAGCGGGAGATCCTACGAGCAGTACTTC.

This clone was seen a single time. This chain joins TRBV5-1 and TRBJ2-3; 13 positions match TRBD2. Germline CDR1 reads SGHRS; CDR2 reads YFSETQ. V gave up 0 bases and J gave up 2 bases; unmatched junction bases: 9. The CDR3 totals 19 residues. The CDR3 loop reads CASSLGPPGLAGLTDTQYF. CDR3 nucleotides: TGCGCCAGCAGCTTGGGGCCCCCGGGACTAGCGGGACTCACAGATACGCAGTATTTT. The whole variable domain, remainder taken from reference TRBV5-1 and TRBJ2-3, is KAGVTQTPRYLIKTRGQQVTLSCSPISGHRSVSWYQQTPGQGLQFLFEYFSETQRNKGNFPGRFSGRQFSNSRSEMNVSTLELGDSALYLCASSLGPPGLAGLTDTQYFGPGTRLTVL.

The V call is TRBV5-1, the J call TRBJ2-1, with 9 bases lining up with TRBD1. Per the germline V gene, CDR1 is SGHRS and CDR2 is YFSETQ. V dropped 3 bases and J dropped 7; count of bases not matched to a gene: 11. The CDR3 sequence is 16 residues long. The CDR3 region has the DNA TGCGCCAGCAGCTCGGCTAACAGGGGGCCCCAGAATGAGCAGTTCTTC. Amino acid sequence: CASSSANRGPQNEQFF.

Here the CDR3 DNA reads TGTGCCAGCAGTACACTAGCAATAGATACGCAGTATTTT. Amino acids: CASSTLAIDTQYF. J is TRBJ2-3 and V is TRBV28, with D perhaps TRBD2 (6 bases). CDR3 size: 13 residues. V was trimmed by 5 bases and J by 5 bases, leaving 11 bases between them. From germline, CDR1 is MDHEN and CDR2 SYDVKM. Variable domain in full (rest from reference TRBV28 and TRBJ2-3): DVKVTQSSRYLVKRTGEKVFLECVQDMDHENMFWYRQDPGLGLRLIYFSYDVKMKEKGDIPEGYSVSREKKERFSLILESASTNQTSMYLCASSTLAIDTQYFGPGTRLTVL.

V and J are TRBV19 and TRBJ1-5, with D possibly matching TRBD1 (6 bases). The CDR3 consists of 16 residues. The V end was cut by 5 bases, the J end by 4 bases, with 18 bases between. Germline V gene sequence: CDR1 LNHDA, CDR2 SQIVND (reference sequence). The CDR3 protein is CASSLTQGHINQPQHF. The CDR3 DNA reads as TGTGCCAGTAGTCTCACGCAGGGGCATATTAATCAGCCCCAGCATTTT.

The chain uses TRBV4-2 and TRBJ2-1, with a possible D match to TRBD2 (5 bases). Germline V gene data show CDR1 as LGHNA and CDR2 as YNFKEQ. The CDR3 spans 16 residues. Trimming removed 1 base at V and 8 bases at J, with 18 bases between. CDR3 bases: TGTGCCAGCAGCCAAGCCCGTGCAGCCGGCGGGTATGAGCAGTTCTTC. This encodes CASSQARAAGGYEQFF.

With regard to this clone: Other DNA sequences within the sample encode an identical CDR3. The genes are TRBV5-5 and TRBJ2-5; D unclear. CDR1 SGHKS and CDR2 YYEKEE come from the germline V gene (reference sequence). This CDR3 is 12 amino acids long. V was cut by 4 bases and J by 0 bases, with 4 bases left in between. The CDR3 here is CASSTYQETQYF. The CDR3 DNA reads as TGTGCCAGCAGCACGTACCAAGAGACCCAGTACTTC.